The sequence of this T cell receptor beta chain was determined in a study of blood T cell repertoires in COVID-19. This table comes from immunoSEQ multiplex PCR, and its TCRdb copy is limited to in-frame clones, with some not included. Among nearly 350,000 clones listed, approximately 90% were seen once. Trimming cost V 8 bases and J 10 bases, with 9 bases left between them. The CDR3 extends over 11 amino acids. The sequence came from a woman in her late teens or twenties who had recovered from COVID-19. The sequencing sample was made of peripheral blood. This chain connects TRBV12-3 or TRBV12-4 to TRBJ1-6; D not resolved. In DNA form, the CDR3 reads TGTGCCAGCGGCCCGGGATCACCCCTCCACTTT. It specifies CASGPGSPLHF.